These 21 T cell receptor beta chains share one sample of origin, sequenced in a study of blood T cells in healthy people across ages (dated by TCRdb to between 2015 and 2016). Library method: 5' RACE. For sequencing, an Illumina HiSeq 2500 was employed. A second roughly 6 to 12 cycle PCR used a sample-barcoded 5' primer and a J-beta primer mix. Starting from the raw public reads, TCRdb applied fastp trimming at Q25, assembled clones with MiXCR and retained in-frame beta chains. Rows merge per CDR3 protein into single entries with the most common DNA and genes. The sample contains about 1 million distinct CDR3 sequences, over 35% of them found a single time. 18% of the sample goes to the ten largest clones. The sample consisted of blood. These receptors all stem from a woman aged 55-70 years in good health.

This chain links TRBV13 with TRBJ2-7, with TRBD2 matching 7 bases. J was trimmed by 5 bases and V by 4 bases; bases with no gene match: 11. CDR1 and CDR2 (germline): PRHDT, FYEKMQ (reference sequence). The CDR3 totals 15 residues. The CDR3 here is CASSSQAGGSDEQYF. In DNA, the CDR3 is TGTGCCAGCAGCTCTCAAGCGGGCGGGAGCGACGAGCAGTACTTC.

CDR3 residues: CASSLASGPAYEQYF. CDR3 nucleotides: TGCGCCAGCAGCTTGGCTTCGGGGCCCGCCTACGAGCAGTACTTC. This chain joins TRBV5-1 and TRBJ2-7; D possibly uses TRBD1 or TRBD2 (5 bases each). This CDR3 region has 15 residues. Trimming took off 0 bases at V and 2 bases at J, with 12 bases between the two ends. CDR1 is SGHRS, CDR2 YFSETQ, per germline.

This clonotype was counted ten times or more. The J gene is TRBJ1-2, the V gene TRBV5-5; TRBD1 might be the D (5 bases). The length of the CDR3 is 14 residues. Germline CDR1 SGHKS, CDR2 YYEKEE (reference sequence). The V end was cut by 2 bases, the J end by 0 bases, with 8 bases between. In DNA, the CDR3 is TGTGCCAGCAGCTTCTCAGGGACTAACTATGGCTACACCTTC. Protein product: CASSFSGTNYGYTF.

This chain joins TRBV5-1 and TRBJ2-3, with D uncertain. The CDR3 is made up of 15 amino acids. Germline CDR1 SGHRS, CDR2 YFSETQ. V was trimmed by 5 bases and J by 6 bases, leaving 19 bases between them. The CDR3 region is CASSSGRRAGDTQYF. In nucleotides, the CDR3 is TGCGCCAGCAGTTCTGGACGAAGGGCTGGGGATACGCAGTATTTT.

The gene calls are TRBV2 and TRBJ2-1; 8 bases match TRBD2. With 8 bases clipped from V and 0 bases from J, the junction kept 9 bases outside the gene matches. This CDR3 has 16 residues. Germline-derived CDR1 and CDR2 are SNHLY and FYNNEI. CDR3 sequence reads: CASPDSGTRSYNEQFF. Written as DNA, the CDR3 is TGTGCCAGCCCCGATAGCGGGACCCGCTCCTACAATGAGCAGTTCTTC.

There are a few counts of this clonotype. V usage is TRBV3-1 and J usage is TRBJ1-5; D is possibly TRBD1 (5 bases). This CDR3 is built from 15 residues. V lost 4 bases to trimming and J lost 5 bases, with 15 bases between them. The germline V gene encodes CDR1 LGHDT and CDR2 YNNKEL (reference sequence). The CDR3 spells CASSPGPGKHQPQHF. In DNA form, the CDR3 reads TGTGCCAGCAGCCCGGGGCCCGGGAAACATCAGCCCCAGCATTTT.

This clonotype was counted between two and nine times. The J gene is TRBJ1-2, the V gene TRBV27; 7 bases agree with TRBD1. The CDR3 spans 15 residues. Trimming cost V 5 bases and J 4 bases; bases outside gene matches: 10. From germline, CDR1 is MNHEY and CDR2 SMNVEV (reference sequence). CDR3 protein: CASSPRGTVTYGYTF. The CDR3 DNA sequence: TGTGCCAGCAGTCCCCGCGGGACAGTCACCTATGGCTACACCTTC.

The rearrangement links TRBV28 to TRBJ2-7; weak D call: TRBD1 (6 bases). The germline V gene encodes CDR1 MDHEN and CDR2 SYDVKM. V gave up 9 bases and J gave up 2 bases, with 8 bases separating them. This CDR3 region has 11 residues. CDR3 protein: CARRTAYEQYF. CDR3 DNA sequence: TGTGCCAGGAGGACAGCCTACGAGCAGTACTTC.

This chain joins TRBV29-1 and TRBJ2-7; possibly TRBD1 for D (7 bases). CDR1 is SQVTM and CDR2 is ANQGSEA in the germline V gene. V was clipped by 2 bases and J by 4 bases, with 27 bases between them. This CDR3 is 18 amino acids long. Written as DNA, the CDR3 is TGCAGCGTTGAAACCCCCCGGAACACGAAGGGGGCGGGATACGAGCAGTACTTC. It is translated as CSVETPRNTKGAGYEQYF.

This rearrangement joins TRBV29-1 to TRBJ2-7; D tentatively reads TRBD1 or TRBD2 (5 bases each). Germline loops: CDR1 SQVTM, CDR2 ANQGSEA. The CDR3 sequence is 12 residues long. The CDR3 nucleotides are TGCACTTACCGGGACGTCGGGGACGAGCAGTACTTC. Translating it yields CTYRDVGDEQYF.

This clonotype was counted ten times or more. This chain links TRBV29-1 with TRBJ2-7, with 8 bases lining up with TRBD1. The J segment lost 5 bases and the V segment lost 7 bases, leaving 7 bases of the junction unmatched. The CDR3 extends over 12 amino acids. Germline CDR1 and CDR2: SQVTM and ANQGSEA. The CDR3 spells CSASTGAHEQYF. As DNA, the CDR3 is TGCAGCGCCTCGACAGGGGCCCACGAGCAGTACTTC.

This clonotype has just a few counts. The germline gene is not matched at one end of the junction; a read error may be the cause. The rearrangement links TRBV5-1 to TRBJ2-6, with D uncertain. The CDR3 length is 18 residues. The germline CDR1 and CDR2 sequences are SGHRS and YFSETQ. In DNA form, the CDR3 reads TGCGCCAGCACCTTGGTGGCTAGGTCAACATCTGGGGCCAACGTCCTGACTTTC. This translates into CASTLVARSTSGANVLTF.

V is TRBV7-9 and J is TRBJ2-2; D not resolved. Germline V gene lookup returns CDR1 SEHNR and CDR2 FQNEAQ (reference sequence). V lost 1 base, J lost 0 bases, and 12 bases lay in between. The CDR3 length is 17 residues. The CDR3 loop reads CASSLVLTPTNTGELFF. CDR3 DNA: TGTGCCAGCAGCTTAGTTTTAACTCCAACGAACACCGGGGAGCTGTTTTTT.

The chain carries TRBV6-2 or TRBV6-3 and TRBJ2-7; D not resolved. This CDR3 is 14 amino acids long. Per the germline V gene, CDR1 is MNHEY and CDR2 is SVGEGT. Trimming left V 2 bases short and J 2 bases short, with 10 bases between. The CDR3 nucleotides read TGTGCCAGCAGTTACCTTCCAGGACCCTACGAGCAGTACTTC. Protein sequence: CASSYLPGPYEQYF.

The chain links TRBV3-1 to TRBJ2-5; a weak D match, TRBD2 (5 bases). Germline lookup yields CDR1 LGHDT and CDR2 YNNKEL (reference sequence). V shed 3 bases and J shed 4 bases, with 12 bases lying between them. The CDR3 contains 14 residues. The CDR3 sequence is CASSQRAGGETQYF. CDR3 nucleotides: TGTGCCAGCAGCCAGCGTGCGGGTGGAGAGACCCAGTACTTC.

This clonotype came up many times. The chain couples TRBV6-5 to TRBJ2-5; the match to TRBD2 covers 15 bases. V lost 5 bases to trimming and J lost 7 bases; unmatched junction nucleotides: 2. CDR1 and CDR2 (germline): MNHEY, SVGAGI. CDR3 length: 14 amino acids. The CDR3 region is CASSTGLAGGTQYF. CDR3 bases: TGTGCCAGCAGTACGGGACTAGCGGGAGGGACCCAGTACTTC.

This clonotype has a handful of counts. The rearrangement joins TRBV7-9 to TRBJ2-1; 11 bases align to TRBD2. The CDR3 is 18 residues long. The V gene's germline CDR1 is SEHNR and CDR2 FQNEAQ (reference sequence). Trimming took 4 bases from V and 7 from J; bases not matched to a gene: 15. The CDR3 nucleotides are TGTGCCAGCAGCTACACAAGGGGGCTAGCGGGAGGAAGGAATGAGCAGTTCTTC. It encodes CASSYTRGLAGGRNEQFF.

This clonotype was detected many times. CDR3 in amino acids: CASSQGLGGTDTQYF. The CDR3 nucleotides are TGTGCCAGCAGTCAGGGACTAGGTGGCACAGATACGCAGTATTTT. The V call is TRBV6-4, the J call TRBJ2-3; 8 bases fit TRBD2. The V gene end was trimmed by 5 bases and the J gene end by 1 base; junction bases not matched to a gene: 5. Germline CDR1 reads MRHNA; CDR2 reads SNTAGT. This CDR3 has 15 amino acids.

The rearrangement links TRBV21-1 to TRBJ2-5; no DNA check was done on the table's D call, TRBD2. TRBV21-1 is a documented pseudogene. This CDR3 region has 14 residues. Here the CDR3 DNA reads TGTGCCAGCCGACTAGCGGGAGTACAAGAGACCCAGTACTTC. This encodes CASRLAGVQETQYF.

This chain joins TRBV29-1 and TRBJ2-1; possibly TRBD1 for D (5 bases). V was cut by 4 bases and J by 8 bases, with 15 bases left in between. The CDR3 has 13 amino acids. Germline V lookup: CDR1 SQVTM, CDR2 ANQGSEA. The CDR3 protein is CSVVKALRDEQFF. The CDR3 DNA reads TGCAGCGTTGTCAAAGCGCTCAGGGATGAGCAGTTCTTC.

This chain's CDR3 is CSAPRLRSSYNEQYF. In nucleotides, the CDR3 is TGCAGTGCTCCACGGCTCCGGAGCTCCTACAATGAGCAGTACTTC. The rearrangement links TRBV20-1 to TRBJ2-1; D gene unclear. TRBJ2-7 matches the DNA end more closely, so the J call is doubtful. Germline CDR1 DFQATT, CDR2 SNEGSKA (reference sequence). The CDR3 runs to 15 residues.